A single sample gave rise to the 17 T cell receptor beta chains below, sequenced in a study of T-cell memory formation after mild COVID-19. TCRdb reprocessed the 5' RACE reads with MiXCR, giving one entry per CDR3 protein. The table lists a few hundred thousand distinct CDR3 sequences, approximately 14% of them singletons, with over 20% in the top ten. Specimen: PBMCs or a T cell subset sorted from them (not recorded which). These receptors were taken from a man aged 18 to 30 who had mild COVID-19 (a few samples of this study predate the infection). Cell type and time point are not known.

This clonotype was found a few times. This sequence joins TRBV27 and TRBJ1-1, with a possible D match to TRBD1 (6 bases). This CDR3 is 15 amino acids long. V gave up 1 base and J gave up 1 base, with 10 bases separating them. Germline lookup yields CDR1 MNHEY and CDR2 SMNVEV (reference sequence). CDR3 sequence (DNA): TGTGCCAGCAGTTTATTGGGGGCGAGGAACACTGAAGCTTTCTTT. This encodes CASSLLGARNTEAFF.

V usage is TRBV12-3 or TRBV12-4 and J usage is TRBJ2-3, with D perhaps given as TRBD1 or TRBD2 (6 bases each). Trimming took off 2 bases at V and 6 bases at J, with 18 bases between the two ends. The CDR3 runs 16 residues. The CDR3 loop reads CASSLTPPGGLDTQYF. The CDR3 DNA follows: TGTGCCAGCAGTTTAACCCCTCCCGGGGGCCTGGATACGCAGTATTTT.

This clonotype was seen repeatedly, ten times or more. The rearrangement joins TRBV4-3 to TRBJ1-5; D gene unclear. In germline, CDR1 is LGHNA, CDR2 YSLEER. The length of the CDR3 is 15 residues. V was cut by 0 bases and J by 1 base, with 7 bases left in between. This CDR3 reads CASSQEEGSNQPQHF. The CDR3 DNA is TGCGCCAGCAGCCAAGAGGAAGGAAGCAATCAGCCCCAGCATTTT.

This clonotype occurred many times. The rearrangement joins TRBV5-1 to TRBJ2-6; D is uncertain. This CDR3 has 14 amino acids. The germline gives CDR1 SGHRS, CDR2 YFSETQ. V was trimmed by 3 bases and J by 2 bases, leaving 6 bases between them. The CDR3 here is CASSSGPGANVLTF. The DNA for the CDR3 is TGCGCCAGCAGCTCCGGTCCTGGGGCCAACGTCCTGACTTTC.

This clonotype was counted many times. V gene TRBV5-1 combines with J gene TRBJ1-6, with 8 bases identical to TRBD1. From germline, CDR1 is SGHRS and CDR2 YFSETQ. There are 14 residues in the CDR3. Trimming at V came to 4 bases and at J to 6 bases, leaving 3 bases not matched to a gene. CDR3 protein: CASSPDRVNSPLHF. The CDR3 nucleotides are TGCGCCAGCAGCCCGGACAGGGTTAATTCACCCCTCCACTTT.

The rearrangement joins TRBV27 to TRBJ2-1; D possibly corresponds to TRBD2 (7 bases). Germline lookup yields CDR1 MNHEY and CDR2 SMNVEV (reference sequence). This CDR3 is 18 amino acids long. Trimming shortened V by 8 bases and J by 5 bases, and 28 bases separated the two germline ends. This CDR3 reads CASGDSIGGDKGNNEQFF. The CDR3 DNA is TGTGCCAGCGGTGATAGCATAGGGGGGGACAAAGGGAACAATGAGCAGTTCTTC.

This clonotype turned up a few times. For the CDR3, the DNA is TGTGCCAGCAGCTTTAGGCTCTCCCCATACTACGAGCAGTACTTC. Residues: CASSFRLSPYYEQYF. This chain uses TRBV7-7 with TRBJ2-7; unclear D gene. The V and J ends lost 3 bases and 3 bases respectively, with 15 bases between them. CDR1 is SSHAT, CDR2 FNYEAQ, per germline (reference sequence). The CDR3 spans 15 residues.

V usage is TRBV7-2 and J usage is TRBJ1-1; the match to TRBD1 covers 11 bases. CDR1 SGHTA and CDR2 FQGNSA come from the germline V gene. The CDR3 length is 17 residues. With V trimmed by 6 bases and J by 0 bases, 9 bases remained unmatched. The CDR3 protein is CASRRDRGINMNTEAFF. As DNA, the CDR3 is TGTGCCAGCAGGAGGGACAGGGGGATAAACATGAACACTGAAGCTTTCTTT.

This clonotype was detected a few times. The chain joins TRBV7-9 to TRBJ1-1, with D possibly TRBD1 on 5 matching bases. The ends were cut back, 5 bases at V and 12 bases at J, with 13 bases in the middle. Germline loops: CDR1 SEHNR, CDR2 FQNEAQ (reference sequence). The CDR3 covers 11 residues. DNA of the CDR3: TGTGCCAGCAGCCCAGGGCCGGTAACTTTCTTT. Amino acids: CASSPGPVTFF.

The genes are TRBV6-2 or TRBV6-3 and TRBJ1-1; D is uncertain. The germline CDR1 and CDR2 sequences are MNHEY and SVGEGT. The CDR3 is 13 amino acids. Trimming took off 8 bases at V and 4 bases at J, with 14 bases between the two ends. The CDR3 DNA is TGTGCCAGCGTACAGCCGGGCGGCACTGAAGCTTTCTTT. This codes for CASVQPGGTEAFF.

This clonotype came up many times. The chain's CDR3 is CASSSGLGTEAFF. The DNA for the CDR3 is TGCGCCAGCAGCTCCGGGTTGGGCACTGAAGCTTTCTTT. This chain uses TRBV5-1 with TRBJ1-1; D is unclear. The V gene lost 3 bases and the J gene lost 4 bases, with 10 bases spanning the gap. This CDR3 has 13 amino acids. Germline assignment: CDR1 SGHRS and CDR2 YFSETQ.

In its sample, this clonotype was seen a few times. The chain couples TRBV5-8 to TRBJ1-1; D gene uncertain. V was pared by 4 bases and J by 5 bases, with 15 bases between. The CDR3 is 14 residues long. Germline V gene lookup returns CDR1 SGHTS and CDR2 YDEGEE. In DNA, the CDR3 is TGTGCCAGCAGCGCAGACGAAGGATGGACTGAAGCTTTCTTT. Amino acid sequence: CASSADEGWTEAFF. Full variable domain (rest looked up from reference TRBV5-8 and TRBJ1-1): EAGVTQSPTHLIKTRGQQATLRCSPISGHTSVYWYQQALGLGLQFLLWYDEGEERNRGNFPPRFSGRQFPNYSSELNVNALELEDSALYLCASSADEGWTEAFFGQGTRLTVV.

The rearrangement links TRBV5-6 to TRBJ2-3, with TRBD1 matching 8 bases. The CDR3 consists of 18 residues. Germline V gene sequence: CDR1 SGHDT, CDR2 YYEEEE. The V and J ends lost 1 base and 6 bases, in that order; junction bases with no gene match: 16. CDR3 sequence: CASSLHYGAGGTPDTQYF. CDR3 DNA: TGTGCCAGCAGCTTGCATTATGGCGCAGGGGGCACCCCCGATACGCAGTATTTT.

This rearrangement joins TRBV4-3 to TRBJ2-3, with D hard to call. V was cut by 0 bases and J by 10 bases, with 17 bases left in between. This CDR3 has 15 residues. Germline CDR1 LGHNA, CDR2 YSLEER. CDR3 sequence (DNA): TGCGCCAGCAGCCAAGAGGGAACCGAAGGTGGATCGCAGTATTTT. This sequence encodes CASSQEGTEGGSQYF.

In its sample, this clonotype was seen many times. One junction end disagrees with the germline gene, perhaps due to a read error. CDR3 bases: TGCGCCAGCAGCTTGGCAGGGGGTAATTCACCCCTCCACTTT. It yields the protein CASSLAGGNSPLHF. The gene calls are TRBV7-9 and TRBJ1-6; 7 bases match TRBD1. This CDR3 comprises 14 residues. Germline assignment: CDR1 SEHNR and CDR2 FQNEAQ (reference sequence).

This clonotype was seen more than once but under ten times. This rearrangement joins TRBV4-3 to TRBJ2-3; D may be TRBD1 (6 bases). The CDR3 runs to 14 residues. In germline, CDR1 is LGHNA, CDR2 YSLEER. Trimming stripped 4 bases from V and 2 bases from J, with 10 bases between. The CDR3 DNA sequence: TGCGCCAGCAGCCGTGGGACACCCACAGATACGCAGTATTTT. It codes for CASSRGTPTDTQYF.

This clonotype has a handful of counts. The V gene is TRBV18, the J gene TRBJ1-1, with no clear D. Per the germline V gene, CDR1 is KGHSH and CDR2 is LQKENI. The V end was cut by 3 bases, the J end by 3 bases, with 14 bases between. CDR3 size: 15 residues. The CDR3 protein is CASSPIDGVDTEAFF. The CDR3 coding sequence is TGTGCCAGCTCACCCATAGACGGAGTGGACACTGAAGCTTTCTTT.